One sample yielded the 30 T cell receptor beta chains listed below, sequenced in a study of sequential checkpoint blockade in melanoma (dated by TCRdb to between 2018 and 2020). The receptor library was made with the immunoSEQ multiplex PCR assay. The clones in this table, taken by TCRdb from immuneACCESS, are in-frame only. Not every clone is retained; where verified, under half of the shortfall comes from an unresolved V gene, and the cause of the rest is unknown. The sample records approximately 21,000 clones, approximately 78% of which are singletons. The top ten clonotypes cover about 9.9% of the sample. The intended sense of this specimen's treatment or condition label: randomized to nivolumab then ipilimumab (arm A) or the reverse (arm B). The sample here was CD8+ T cells sorted from blood (inferred from file names), taken from a patient given nivolumab and ipilimumab in sequence. Source of these receptors: a human donor with melanoma.

The rearrangement joins TRBV5-8 to TRBJ1-5, with D possibly TRBD1 on 5 matching bases. Germline V gene sequence: CDR1 SGHTS, CDR2 YDEGEE. CDR3 length: 16 amino acids. With 3 bases removed from V and 3 bases from J, the gap between germline ends came to 16 bases. The CDR3 is CASSSTTGDYNQPQHF. The CDR3 DNA reads TGTGCCAGCAGCTCGACCACAGGAGATTACAATCAGCCCCAGCATTTT.

The chain carries TRBV5-4 and TRBJ2-7; 7 bases agree with TRBD1. This CDR3 spans 14 amino acids. V lost 4 bases, J lost 0 bases, and 4 bases stayed unmatched. Per the germline V gene, CDR1 is SGHNT and CDR2 is YYREEE (reference sequence). The CDR3 loop reads CASSRDSSSYEQYF. In nucleotides, the CDR3 is TGTGCCAGCAGCCGGGACAGCAGCTCCTACGAGCAGTACTTC.

The chain links TRBV27 to TRBJ2-7, with TRBD1 matching over 11 bases. Germline values: CDR1 MNHEY, CDR2 SMNVEV (reference sequence). J gave up 7 bases and V 5 bases, and 10 bases lay outside the gene matches. CDR3 size: 15 residues. CDR3 in DNA: TGTGCCAGCAGTCTCCTGGGACAGGGGGAGGTAGAGCAGTACTTC. Translated, it gives CASSLLGQGEVEQYF.

There are a few counts of this clone. This chain links TRBV6-5 with TRBJ1-2; unclear D gene. Trimming stripped 6 bases from V and 8 bases from J, with 16 bases between. The length of the CDR3 is 13 residues. Germline CDR1 and CDR2: MNHEY and SVGAGI. As DNA, the CDR3 is TGTGCCAGCAGCCTCGTTCGAGCGGAGGGCTACACCTTC. The encoded protein is CASSLVRAEGYTF.

V and J are TRBV30 and TRBJ1-1; TRBD1 might be the D (5 bases). This CDR3 contains 13 residues. Germline CDR1 and CDR2: GTSNPN and SVGIG (reference sequence). V lost 0 bases to trimming and J lost 4 bases, with 9 bases between them. The CDR3 spells CAWSVNGGTEAFF. CDR3 nucleotide sequence: TGTGCCTGGAGTGTGAACGGGGGCACTGAAGCTTTCTTT.

The chain carries TRBV6-6 and TRBJ2-7, with a tentative D call TRBD2 (6 bases). The CDR3 extends over 12 amino acids. CDR1 is MNHNY, CDR2 SVGAGI, per germline (reference sequence). V lost 5 bases to trimming and J lost 6 bases, with 11 bases between them. As DNA, the CDR3 is TGTGCCAGCAGTCGCCAGGGAGGCGAGCAGTACTTC. Its protein is CASSRQGGEQYF.

The rearrangement links TRBV7-9 to TRBJ2-3; TRBD2 matches 10 bases. CDR1 and CDR2 (germline): SEHNR, FQNEAQ (reference sequence). The CDR3 is made up of 17 amino acids. With V trimmed by 1 base and J by 4 bases, 8 bases remained unmatched. The CDR3 DNA reads TGTGCCAGCAGCTTAGTGCTAGCGGGAGAGCTCGCAGATACGCAGTATTTT. Amino acid sequence: CASSLVLAGELADTQYF.

The CDR3 nucleotides read TGTGCCAGCAGGGCGGCAGGGGACACTGAAGCTTTCTTT. This gives the protein CASRAAGDTEAFF. This chain uses TRBV6-4 with TRBJ1-1, with a possible D match to TRBD1 (6 bases). Germline assignment: CDR1 MRHNA and CDR2 SNTAGT. The CDR3 spans 13 residues. Trimming took off 6 bases at V and 3 bases at J, with 11 bases between the two ends.

The CDR3 nucleotides read TGTGCCACCGGACGGGACAGGGGGGGCTACACCTTC. Translating gives CATGRDRGGYTF. The V and J genes are TRBV19 and TRBJ1-2; 11 bases are shared with TRBD1. The CDR3 loop spans 12 amino acids. Germline CDR1 and CDR2: LNHDA and SQIVND (reference sequence). Trimming at V came to 10 bases and at J to 8 bases, leaving 6 bases not matched to a gene.

A remark on this clone: Compared with germline, one end of the junction differs, possibly owing to a read error. V is TRBV28 and J is TRBJ2-7, with 7 bases that match TRBD1. From germline, CDR1 is MDHEN and CDR2 SYDVKM. This CDR3 is 11 amino acids long. CDR3 nucleotide sequence: TGTGCCAGCAGTACACCTAGGGGGCCTTTGTTC. Protein: CASSTPRGPLF.

The chain has TRBV5-1 and TRBJ2-3; 7 bases match TRBD2. CDR3 size: 13 residues. V lost 1 base and J lost 6; bases outside the gene matches: 2. The V gene's germline CDR1 is SGHRS and CDR2 YFSETQ. The CDR3 DNA is TGCGCCAGCAGCTTGTGGGGAGGGGATACGCAGTATTTT. Its protein is CASSLWGGDTQYF.

The CDR3 DNA reads TGCAGCGTTCGGAGTTCTGAGCAGTTCTTC. Amino acids: CSVRSSEQFF. The V call is TRBV29-1, the J call TRBJ2-1; the D is unclear. The V and J ends lost 5 bases and 9 bases respectively, with 8 bases between them. This CDR3 contains 10 residues. Per the germline V gene, CDR1 is SQVTM and CDR2 is ANQGSEA.

V gene TRBV6-1 combines with J gene TRBJ1-6, with 7 bases aligning to TRBD1. Trimming at V came to 5 bases and at J to 6 bases, leaving 4 bases not matched to a gene. The CDR3 is made up of 14 amino acids. Germline CDR1 MNHNS, CDR2 SASEGT. The CDR3 DNA is TGTGCCAGCAGTTTGGACAGGTCTAATTCACCCCTCCACTTT. This encodes CASSLDRSNSPLHF.

The chain uses TRBV5-8 and TRBJ1-2; the D is unclear. V was trimmed by 1 base and J by 8 bases, leaving 12 bases between them. The CDR3 is 13 residues long. Germline V gene sequence: CDR1 SGHTS, CDR2 YDEGEE. The CDR3, as DNA: TGTGCCAGCAGCTTGACTAGGGTAGTCGGCTACACCTTC. Its protein product is CASSLTRVVGYTF.

J is TRBJ2-2 and V is TRBV19; 12 bases are shared with TRBD1. The CDR3 is made up of 16 amino acids. Trimming removed 4 bases from V and 6 bases from J; junction bases left unmatched: 6. Germline CDR1 is LNHDA and CDR2 is SQIVND (reference sequence). The CDR3 here is CASSTPGQGAAGELFF. Written as DNA, the CDR3 is TGTGCCAGTAGTACTCCGGGACAGGGGGCGGCCGGGGAGCTGTTTTTT. Based on the CDR3 plus reference TRBV19 and TRBJ2-2, the full variable domain is DGGITQSPKYLFRKEGQNVTLSCEQNLNHDAMYWYRQDPGQGLRLIYYSQIVNDFQKGDIAEGYSVSREKKESFPLTVTSAQKNPTAFYLCASSTPGQGAAGELFFGEGSRLTVL.

Only a few counts were recorded for this clone. This rearrangement joins TRBV7-9 to TRBJ1-5; D is perhaps TRBD1 (6 bases). V lost 6 bases to trimming and J lost 4 bases, with 10 bases between them. CDR1 and CDR2 from the germline V gene are SEHNR and FQNEAQ (reference sequence). The CDR3 loop spans 13 amino acids. The CDR3 sequence is CASSLQGNQPQHF. CDR3 bases: TGTGCCAGCAGTTTACAGGGAAATCAGCCCCAGCATTTT. The full variable domain, rest sourced from reference TRBV7-9 and TRBJ1-5, is DTGVSQNPRHKITKRGQNVTFRCDPISEHNRLYWYRQTLGQGPEFLTYFQNEAQLEKSRLLSDRFSAERPKGSFSTLEIQRTEQGDSAMYLCASSLQGNQPQHFGDGTRLSIL.

Only a few counts were recorded for this clone. The genes are TRBV25-1 and TRBJ1-3; the match to TRBD1 covers 8 bases. CDR3 length: 13 amino acids. Germline loops: CDR1 MGHDK, CDR2 SYGVNS. V was pared by 8 bases and J by 3 bases, with 3 bases of the junction left unmatched. CDR3: CASLDRGGNTIYF. In DNA form, the CDR3 reads TGTGCCAGCCTCGACAGGGGTGGAAACACCATATATTTT. The whole variable domain, remainder taken from reference TRBV25-1 and TRBJ1-3, is EADIYQTPRYLVIGTGKKITLECSQTMGHDKMYWYQQDPGMELHLIHYSYGVNSTEKGDLSSESTVSRIRTEHFPLTLESARPSHTSQYLCASLDRGGNTIYFGEGSWLTVV.

This clone appeared a single time. The chain uses TRBV7-2 and TRBJ2-1; D perhaps matches TRBD2 (5 bases). The CDR3 is 13 residues long. CDR1 and CDR2 from the germline V gene are SGHTA and FQGNSA. Trimming took 5 bases from V and 0 from J, leaving 5 bases between them. Here the CDR3 reads CASSRDSYNEQFF. The CDR3 nucleotides read TGTGCCAGCAGCCGGGACTCCTACAATGAGCAGTTCTTC. Full variable domain (rest looked up from reference TRBV7-2 and TRBJ2-1): GAGVSQSPSNKVTEKGKDVELRCDPISGHTALYWYRQSLGQGLEFLIYFQGNSAPDKSGLPSDRFSAERTGGSVSTLTIQRTQQEDSAVYLCASSRDSYNEQFFGPGTRLTVL.

The genes are TRBV7-3 and TRBJ2-5, with 7 positions matching TRBD2. J gave up 5 bases and V 1 base, and 7 bases lay outside the gene matches. The germline V gene has CDR1 SGHTA and CDR2 FQGTGA. The CDR3 is made up of 15 amino acids. Written as DNA, the CDR3 is TGTGCCAGCAGCTTAATGGGCAGGGAGGGGGAGACCCAGTACTTC. Residues: CASSLMGREGETQYF.

This chain joins TRBV18 and TRBJ2-3; 9 positions agree with TRBD2. The CDR3 runs to 16 residues. Germline CDR1 is KGHSH and CDR2 is LQKENI. Trimming cost V 1 base and J 4 bases; bases outside gene matches: 6. The CDR3 DNA sequence: TGTGCCAGCTCACCACTAGCGGGAGTTAGTTCAGATACGCAGTATTTT. This codes for CASSPLAGVSSDTQYF. The full variable domain, its missing parts supplied by reference TRBV18 and TRBJ2-3, is NAGVMQNPRHLVRRRGQEARLRCSPMKGHSHVYWYRQLPEEGLKFMVYLQKENIIDESGMPKERFSAEFPKEGPSILRIQQVVRGDSAAYFCASSPLAGVSSDTQYFGPGTRLTVL.

CDR3 in amino acids: CASSLRAGEGKQFF. The CDR3 DNA sequence: TGTGCCAGCAGCCTCCGAGCGGGCGAGGGAAAGCAGTTCTTC. The V and J genes are TRBV11-2 and TRBJ2-1, with D perhaps matching TRBD2 (6 bases). CDR1 is SGHAT, CDR2 FQNNGV, per germline. CDR3 length: 14 amino acids. V was shortened by 5 bases and J by 11 bases, with 19 bases between the two germline ends.

The V gene is TRBV4-3, the J gene TRBJ2-1, with TRBD1 matching 10 bases. There are 17 residues in the CDR3. J was trimmed by 3 bases and V by 0 bases; bases with no gene match: 5. The germline V gene has CDR1 LGHNA and CDR2 YSLEER. As DNA, the CDR3 is TGCGCCAGCAGCCAAGATGATCGGGACAGGGGCTACAATGAGCAGTTCTTC. It yields the protein CASSQDDRDRGYNEQFF.

The chain links TRBV5-1 to TRBJ1-1; the match to TRBD1 covers 7 bases. The germline V gene has CDR1 SGHRS and CDR2 YFSETQ. The V gene end was trimmed by 7 bases and the J gene end by 4 bases; junction bases not matched to a gene: 4. CDR3 size: 12 residues. The CDR3 here is CASFDRATEAFF. CDR3 sequence (DNA): TGCGCCAGCTTTGACAGGGCCACTGAAGCTTTCTTT.

This clone was picked up one time. CDR3 sequence reads: CASSLLSLAESTDTQYF. The CDR3 coding sequence is TGTGCCAGCAGTTTATTATCTCTAGCGGAATCCACAGATACGCAGTATTTT. The rearrangement links TRBV27 to TRBJ2-3, with TRBD2 identical over 7 bases. V lost 1 base, J lost 2 bases, and 9 bases stayed unmatched. The CDR3 totals 17 residues. The V gene's germline CDR1 is MNHEY and CDR2 SMNVEV (reference sequence).

This clone has more than one count but fewer than ten. The junction and the germline gene differ at one end; a read error may be behind it. The chain combines TRBV6-1 with TRBJ2-7, with 14 bases matching TRBD2. This CDR3 is 17 amino acids long. Germline loops: CDR1 MNHNS, CDR2 SASEGT. CDR3 nucleotides: TGTGCCAGCAGAGAAGCCGGGACTAGCGGGAGTCGGAACGAGCAGTACTTC. It specifies CASREAGTSGSRNEQYF.

V usage is TRBV6-1 and J usage is TRBJ2-2; a possible D gene is TRBD1 (6 bases). The CDR3 has 15 residues. Germline V gene data show CDR1 as MNHNS and CDR2 as SASEGT. Between the trimmed V and J ends, which lost 8 bases and 1 base, there was a span of 14 bases. The CDR3 DNA is TGTGCCAGCCCCAAGCAGACAGGGAACACCGGGGAGCTGTTTTTT. Protein product: CASPKQTGNTGELFF.

J is TRBJ2-3 and V is TRBV6-6, with 12 bases matching TRBD2. The junction had 6 bases not matched to a gene; V was cut back by 7 bases and J by 4 bases. Germline assignment: CDR1 MNHNY and CDR2 SVGAGI (reference sequence). The CDR3 has 15 amino acids. The CDR3 reads CASKSSGRGADTQYF. The CDR3 bases are TGTGCCAGCAAGTCTAGCGGGAGGGGGGCAGATACGCAGTATTTT.

This sequence joins TRBV6-1 and TRBJ2-3; 9 nucleotides agree with TRBD2. The CDR3 extends over 15 amino acids. V was clipped by 3 bases and J by 4 bases; unmatched bases: 5. Germline CDR1 is MNHNS and CDR2 is SASEGT. The CDR3 reads CASSDAGGGPDTQYF. CDR3 in DNA: TGTGCCAGCAGTGACGCGGGAGGGGGACCAGATACGCAGTATTTT.

The rearrangement joins TRBV7-6 to TRBJ2-5; D unresolved. Deletions cut 1 base from V and 1 base from J, with 10 bases between. The CDR3 is 15 residues long. The germline gives CDR1 SGHVS, CDR2 FNYEAQ. CDR3: CASSLGQNTQETQYF. CDR3 bases: TGTGCCAGCAGCTTAGGTCAGAATACCCAAGAGACCCAGTACTTC.

In this sample, this clone turned up once. The rearrangement uses TRBV6-5 and TRBJ2-7, with TRBD1 matching 9 bases. Germline V gives CDR1 MNHEY, CDR2 SVGAGI. The V gene end was trimmed by 8 bases and the J gene end by 4 bases; junction bases not matched to a gene: 9. The CDR3 sequence is 14 residues long. The CDR3 reads CASRRQGVRYEQYF. CDR3 in DNA: TGTGCCAGCCGCCGACAGGGGGTTCGGTACGAGCAGTACTTC.